A selection of T cell receptor beta chains follows, all from one sample in a study of T cell responses to AZD1222 COVID-19 vaccine. Using immunoSEQ multiplex PCR, the repertoire was profiled, and TCRdb retains in-frame clones only, with some absent. The ten most abundant clones cover roughly 2% of a sample with about 140,000 clones. Sequencing was carried out using peripheral blood. The origin of the receptors is an adult in good health. The CDR3 runs from the conserved cysteine through the conserved F or W. The D gene is left open where the match is weak.

DNA: TGTGCCACCAGTCGGGATCGGGTTGTCGATGGCTACACCTTC; CDR3: CATSRDRVVDGYTF; length: 14; J: TRBJ1-2; V: TRBV15; D: NA
DNA: TGTGCCAGCAGGACAGAGGGGCGGGAGACCCAGTACTTC; CDR3: CASRTEGRETQYF; length: 13; J: TRBJ2-5; V: TRBV6-5; D: NA
DNA: TGTGCCAGCAGCGAGGCCGGGACAGAGAATTCACCCCTCCACTTT; CDR3: CASSEAGTENSPLHF; length: 15; J: TRBJ1-6; V: TRBV4-2; D: TRBD1
DNA: TGCAGCAAGCACTCATTTTGCTACAATGAGCAGTTCTTC; CDR3: CSKHSFCYNEQFF; length: 13; J: TRBJ2-1; V: TRBV29-1; D: NA
DNA: TGTGCCAGCAGTTCTCACCTCGGGACAGGGGTTTACGAGCAGTACTTC; CDR3: CASSSHLGTGVYEQYF; length: 16; J: TRBJ2-7; V: TRBV28; D: TRBD1
DNA: TGCGCCAGCAGCCAAGTCCGGGTTCAAGCAGATACGCAGTATTTT; CDR3: CASSQVRVQADTQYF; length: 15; J: TRBJ2-3; V: TRBV4-1; D: NA
DNA: TGTGCCAGCAGCTTAGATCTTACAGGTGGTAACACTGAAGCTTTCTTT; CDR3: CASSLDLTGGNTEAFF; length: 16; J: TRBJ1-1; V: TRBV11-3; D: NA
DNA: TGTGCCAGCAGCTCCGGGACAGGGGGTTACGAGCAGTACTTC; CDR3: CASSSGTGGYEQYF; length: 14; J: TRBJ2-7; V: TRBV27; D: TRBD1
DNA: TGTGCCAGCAGTTTATGGGGGACAGGGGCCTCTGGGGCCAACGTCCTGACTTTC; CDR3: CASSLWGTGASGANVLTF; length: 18; J: TRBJ2-6; V: TRBV28; D: TRBD1
DNA: TGTGCCAGCAGGGGGGCGGGTAATTCACCCCTCCACTTT; CDR3: CASRGAGNSPLHF; length: 13; J: TRBJ1-6; V: TRBV12-3/TRBV12-4; D: NA
DNA: TGTGCCAGCAGCCACGGGGGTAATCAGCCCCAGCATTTT; CDR3: CASSHGGNQPQHF; length: 13; J: TRBJ1-5; V: TRBV7-2; D: NA
DNA: TGTGCCAGCAGTGAGGAACGCTCTGGAAACACCATATATTTT; CDR3: CASSEERSGNTIYF; length: 14; J: TRBJ1-3; V: TRBV2; D: NA
DNA: TGTGCCAGTAGTATAGGGTCCGATCTAAGCTCCAATCAGCCCCAGCATTTT; CDR3: CASSIGSDLSSNQPQHF; length: 17; J: TRBJ1-5; V: TRBV19; D: NA
DNA: TGTGCCAGCAGCTTAGTCTCTTTAGCGGAAGAGACCCAGTACTTC; CDR3: CASSLVSLAEETQYF; length: 15; J: TRBJ2-5; V: TRBV7-9; D: NA
DNA: TGTGCCAGCAGCCTCGACAGGGACTATGGCTACACCTTC; CDR3: CASSLDRDYGYTF; length: 13; J: TRBJ1-2; V: TRBV11-3; D: TRBD1
DNA: TGTGCCAGCAGCGAGGGACTAGCGGGGGAAGAGACCCAGTACTTC; CDR3: CASSEGLAGEETQYF; length: 15; J: TRBJ2-5; V: TRBV5-4; D: TRBD2
DNA: TGTGCCAGCAGCCTAGACGGGGACAGGGCGCAAGACACCTTC; CDR3: CASSLDGDRAQDTF; length: 14; J: TRBJ1-2; V: TRBV6-5; D: TRBD1
DNA: TGTGCCAGCAGCGCCGGGCCTTATAATTCACCCCTCCACTTT; CDR3: CASSAGPYNSPLHF; length: 14; J: TRBJ1-6; V: TRBV9; D: NA
DNA: TGTGCCATCAGTGAGTCGACGGGGGCAGATACGCAGTATTTT; CDR3: CAISESTGADTQYF; length: 14; J: TRBJ2-3; V: TRBV10-3; D: NA
DNA: TGTGCCAGCAGTTACTTTGCAGGGTCCTCTGGAAACACCATATATTTT; CDR3: CASSYFAGSSGNTIYF; length: 16; J: TRBJ1-3; V: TRBV6-5; D: NA
DNA: TGTGCCAGCAGTTTCACAGGGGATGGCTACACCTTC; CDR3: CASSFTGDGYTF; length: 12; J: TRBJ1-2; V: TRBV12-3/TRBV12-4; D: TRBD1
DNA: TGTGCCAGTAGTATCTCTATCGGGGGGGCGCAGGATCAGCCCCAGCATTTT; CDR3: CASSISIGGAQDQPQHF; length: 17; J: TRBJ1-5; V: TRBV19; D: NA
DNA: TGCGCCAGCAGCCAAGTGGGTGGGAGGGGCACAGATACGCAGTATTTT; CDR3: CASSQVGGRGTDTQYF; length: 16; J: TRBJ2-3; V: TRBV4-3; D: TRBD2
DNA: TGTGCCAGCAGCGACCGACAGGGGGAAACCCGCGAGCAGTACTTC; CDR3: CASSDRQGETREQYF; length: 15; J: TRBJ2-7; V: TRBV9; D: TRBD1
DNA: TGTGCCAGCTCACCACTGGCAGGGACGAATAGCAATCAGCCCCAGCATTTT; CDR3: CASSPLAGTNSNQPQHF; length: 17; J: TRBJ1-5; V: TRBV18; D: NA